The 22 T cell receptor beta chains reported below all come from one sample, sequenced in a study of a mutant IDH1 vaccine in newly diagnosed glioma. The antigens these receptors bind are not known. Described time point: week 35, safety follow-up. Vaccinated patients received 300 ug of mutant IDH1 20-mer peptide per dose, with topical imiquimod. Sequencing used immunoSEQ multiplex PCR; TCRdb keeps in-frame clones, though not all of them. The sample holds about 74,000 clones, around nine tenths seen once. The material sequenced was PBMCs, taken from a glioma patient whose treatment included an IDH1 peptide vaccine. The receptors were sampled from a young man with glioma.

This clone was observed a single time. The genes are TRBV13 and TRBJ2-2; D not certain. The CDR3 sequence is 14 residues long. CDR1 is PRHDT, CDR2 FYEKMQ, per germline (reference sequence). Trimming left V 5 bases short and J 6 bases short, with 13 bases between. In DNA, the CDR3 is TGTGCCAGCAGCGCCCTAGGCACACCCGGGGAGCTGTTTTTT. Amino acids: CASSALGTPGELFF. Full variable domain (rest looked up from reference TRBV13 and TRBJ2-2): AAGVIQSPRHLIKEKRETATLKCYPIPRHDTVYWYQQGPGQDPQFLISFYEKMQSDKGSIPDRFSAQQFSDYHSELNMSSLELGDSALYFCASSALGTPGELFFGEGSRLTVL.

This chain uses TRBV29-1 with TRBJ2-5, with D hard to call. Germline V gene lookup returns CDR1 SQVTM and CDR2 ANQGSEA. This CDR3 spans 14 amino acids. With 4 bases removed from V and 5 bases from J, the gap between germline ends came to 17 bases. The CDR3: CSVVDPRRSETQYF. The CDR3 bases are TGCAGCGTTGTAGACCCCAGGAGATCGGAGACCCAGTACTTC.

The rearrangement uses TRBV4-3 and TRBJ2-3; the D is unclear. The germline gives CDR1 LGHNA, CDR2 YSLEER. Trimming stripped 0 bases from V and 3 bases from J, with 7 bases between. The CDR3 is 14 residues long. In DNA form, the CDR3 reads TGCGCCAGCAGCCAAGATTGGGCTACAGATACGCAGTATTTT. As protein: CASSQDWATDTQYF.

The V and J genes are TRBV9 and TRBJ1-5; TRBD1 is a possible D gene (6 bases). Germline CDR1 reads SGDLS; CDR2 reads YYNGEE. Trimming stripped 3 bases from V and 1 base from J, with 11 bases between. There are 15 residues in the CDR3. The CDR3 protein is CASSAGGLSNQPQHF. DNA for the CDR3: TGTGCCAGCAGCGCCGGGGGGCTCAGCAATCAGCCCCAGCATTTT.

The genes are TRBV6-5 and TRBJ1-6; weak D call: TRBD1 (6 bases). The CDR3 has 13 amino acids. Germline loops: CDR1 MNHEY, CDR2 SVGAGI. Trimming stripped 2 bases from V and 9 bases from J, with 8 bases between. The CDR3 DNA is TGTGCCAGCAGTTACCAGGACAGTTCACCCCTCCACTTT. Its protein is CASSYQDSSPLHF.

The chain uses TRBV9 and TRBJ1-4; D is unresolved. Germline V gene lookup returns CDR1 SGDLS and CDR2 YYNGEE. CDR3 length equals 16 residues. V shed 0 bases and J shed 0 bases, with 9 bases lying between them. The CDR3 sequence: CASSVEWGATNEKLFF. CDR3 DNA sequence: TGTGCCAGCAGCGTAGAGTGGGGAGCAACTAATGAAAAACTGTTTTTT. The whole variable domain, remainder taken from reference TRBV9 and TRBJ1-4, is DSGVTQTPKHLITATGQRVTLRCSPRSGDLSVYWYQQSLDQGLQFLIQYYNGEERAKGNILERFSAQQFPDLHSELNLSSLELGDSALYFCASSVEWGATNEKLFFGSGTQLSVL.

Concerning this clone: The junction differs from germline at one of its ends, possibly a read error. The chain joins TRBV5-1 to TRBJ2-1; no definite D call. This CDR3 spans 15 amino acids. The germline V gene has CDR1 SGHRS and CDR2 YFSETQ. The CDR3 DNA is TGCGCCAGCAGTTTGGATCCACAGTCGAGCGATGAGCAGTTCTTC. Amino acid sequence: CASSLDPQSSDEQFF.

This chain links TRBV6-1 with TRBJ1-3; tentatively, D is TRBD1 (5 bases). The V end was cut by 3 bases, the J end by 4 bases, with 13 bases between. Germline loops: CDR1 MNHNS, CDR2 SASEGT. The CDR3 is 15 amino acids. Written as DNA, the CDR3 is TGTGCCAGCAGTGAGGGGGGGGTAGAGGGAAACACCATATATTTT. Its protein product is CASSEGGVEGNTIYF.

The sample holds one count of this clone. The chain couples TRBV6-6 to TRBJ1-1; 7 nucleotides agree with TRBD1. V lost 5 bases and J lost 1; bases outside the gene matches: 4. The CDR3 has 14 amino acids. Looked up from germline, CDR1 is MNHNY and CDR2 is SVGAGI (reference sequence). The CDR3 spells CASSRTGENTEAFF. Here the CDR3 DNA reads TGTGCCAGCAGTAGGACAGGTGAGAACACTGAAGCTTTCTTT.

The V and J genes are TRBV11-1 and TRBJ2-5; no firm D call. Trimming took 1 base from V and 5 from J, leaving 14 bases between them. This CDR3 has 15 residues. Germline-derived CDR1 and CDR2 are SGHAT and FQDESV (reference sequence). The CDR3 loop is CASSLVLGPTETQYF. The CDR3 DNA is TGTGCCAGCAGCTTAGTGCTCGGGCCTACTGAGACCCAGTACTTC.

The V call is TRBV2, the J call TRBJ2-1; D unresolved. The ends were cut back, 5 bases at V and 5 bases at J, with 4 bases in the middle. Germline V lookup: CDR1 SNHLY, CDR2 FYNNEI. This CDR3 has 11 residues. The CDR3 coding sequence is TGTGCCAGCAGTTTTCACAATGAGCAGTTCTTC. Protein sequence: CASSFHNEQFF.

This sequence joins TRBV27 and TRBJ2-1; 11 bases line up with TRBD1. The V gene end was trimmed by 5 bases and the J gene end by 6 bases; junction bases not matched to a gene: 9. The germline CDR1 and CDR2 sequences are MNHEY and SMNVEV (reference sequence). This CDR3 spans 16 amino acids. CDR3 protein: CASSIGGTGGFNEQFF. Written as DNA, the CDR3 is TGTGCCAGCAGTATCGGAGGGACAGGGGGGTTCAATGAGCAGTTCTTC.

The gene calls are TRBV5-5 and TRBJ2-3; no reliable D call. The germline gives CDR1 SGHKS, CDR2 YYEKEE (reference sequence). With 4 bases removed from V and 6 bases from J, the gap between germline ends came to 15 bases. This CDR3 has 14 residues. The chain's CDR3 is CASSRDTPRDTQYF. The CDR3 DNA follows: TGTGCCAGCAGCCGAGACACCCCTCGGGATACGCAGTATTTT.

This sequence joins TRBV28 and TRBJ2-1; TRBD1 agrees at 8 bases. V shed 5 bases and J 9 bases; nucleotides not matched to a gene: 6. CDR3 length equals 13 residues. CDR1 MDHEN and CDR2 SYDVKM come from the germline V gene. In DNA, the CDR3 is TGTGCCAGCAGTCCCGGACAGGGTGGTGAGCAGTTCTTC. This gives the protein CASSPGQGGEQFF.

This clone appeared a single time. The chain employs TRBV4-2 and TRBJ2-4; TRBD2 might be the D (5 bases). Trimming removed 1 base at V and 9 bases at J, with 19 bases between. The germline V gene has CDR1 LGHNA and CDR2 YNFKEQ. This CDR3 spans 16 amino acids. The CDR3 is CASSQAPSEGRSIQYF. The CDR3 coding sequence is TGTGCCAGCAGCCAAGCCCCATCTGAGGGCAGGAGCATTCAGTACTTC.

The gene calls are TRBV9 and TRBJ2-4; perhaps D is TRBD1 or TRBD2 (5 bases each). The CDR3 sequence is 14 residues long. CDR1 and CDR2 from the germline V gene are SGDLS and YYNGEE. Trimming took 3 bases from V and 2 from J, leaving 9 bases between them. CDR3 loop: CASSGGETKNIQYF. In nucleotides, the CDR3 is TGTGCCAGCAGCGGAGGGGAAACCAAAAACATTCAGTACTTC. Variable domain in full (rest from reference TRBV9 and TRBJ2-4): DSGVTQTPKHLITATGQRVTLRCSPRSGDLSVYWYQQSLDQGLQFLIQYYNGEERAKGNILERFSAQQFPDLHSELNLSSLELGDSALYFCASSGGETKNIQYFGAGTRLSVL.

The V gene is TRBV6-7, the J gene TRBJ1-3, with unresolved D. TRBV6-7 is designated an ORF whose function remains uncertain. Trimming removed 2 bases from V and 0 bases from J, with 5 bases in between. This CDR3 is 14 amino acids long. Here the CDR3 DNA reads TGTGCCAGCAGTTACGGGAGCTCTGGAAACACCATATATTTT. The encoded protein is CASSYGSSGNTIYF.

V is TRBV5-5 and J is TRBJ2-7; 7 nucleotides line up with TRBD1. Germline V gene data show CDR1 as SGHKS and CDR2 as YYEKEE (reference sequence). The CDR3 runs 16 residues. Trimming removed 0 bases from V and 2 bases from J; junction bases left unmatched: 8. In DNA, the CDR3 is TGTGCCAGCAGCTTGGGCCCCGGGACAGATACCTACGAGCAGTACTTC. This codes for CASSLGPGTDTYEQYF.

V usage is TRBV19 and J usage is TRBJ1-1; D remains unclear. Germline V gene data show CDR1 as LNHDA and CDR2 as SQIVND (reference sequence). Trimming cost V 3 bases and J 0 bases, with 11 bases left between them. The CDR3 has 15 amino acids. For the CDR3, the DNA is TGTGCCAGTAGTATGAATGCAGCAATGAACACTGAAGCTTTCTTT. This encodes CASSMNAAMNTEAFF. The full variable domain, rest sourced from reference TRBV19 and TRBJ1-1, is DGGITQSPKYLFRKEGQNVTLSCEQNLNHDAMYWYRQDPGQGLRLIYYSQIVNDFQKGDIAEGYSVSREKKESFPLTVTSAQKNPTAFYLCASSMNAAMNTEAFFGQGTRLTVV.

Here the CDR3 DNA reads TGTGCCATCAGCCTACGTAATGAAAAACTGTTTTTT. Its translation is CAISLRNEKLFF. V is TRBV10-3 and J is TRBJ1-4, with D unclear. Deletions cut 6 bases from V and 4 bases from J, with 6 bases between. Germline CDR1 is ENHRY and CDR2 is SYGVKD. There are 12 residues in the CDR3.

The chain combines TRBV10-3 with TRBJ2-1; a weak D match, TRBD2 (5 bases). The length of the CDR3 is 14 residues. Deletions cut 2 bases from V and 7 bases from J, with 12 bases between. CDR1 is ENHRY, CDR2 SYGVKD, per germline. The DNA of the CDR3 is TGTGCCATCAGTGAGACCCTTACTAGAAATGAGCAGTTCTTC. Residues: CAISETLTRNEQFF.

This clone was seen only a few times. V usage is TRBV5-4 and J usage is TRBJ1-1; 8 bases fit TRBD1. This CDR3 contains 14 residues. J lost 5 bases, V lost 5 bases, and 8 bases had no gene match. The germline CDR1 and CDR2 sequences are SGHNT and YYREEE (reference sequence). The CDR3: CASRRQGHKTEAFF. The CDR3 region has the DNA TGTGCCAGCAGGAGACAGGGGCATAAGACTGAAGCTTTCTTT.